These 12 T cell receptor beta chains share one sample of origin, sequenced in a study of T cell responses to AZD1222 COVID-19 vaccine. Clones were read by immunoSEQ multiplex PCR, and TCRdb kept only the in-frame ones, dropping some. This table has more than 85,000 clones, roughly 92% appearing once. The input for sequencing was peripheral blood, taken on day 0 of AZD1222 vaccination. These receptors all come from an adult in good health.

This chain connects TRBV6-5 to TRBJ1-1, with 10 bases aligning to TRBD1. V was clipped by 0 bases and J by 8 bases; unmatched bases: 9. Germline lookup yields CDR1 MNHEY and CDR2 SVGAGI. The CDR3 loop spans 16 amino acids. CDR3 in DNA: TGTGCCAGCAGTTACTCCGGTCCCCGGGACAGGGGAGAAGCTTTCTTT. Translated, it gives CASSYSGPRDRGEAFF.

The chain links TRBV25-1 to TRBJ2-1; D is possibly TRBD1 (5 bases). The germline gives CDR1 MGHDK, CDR2 SYGVNS. Trimming took off 0 bases at V and 7 bases at J, with 22 bases between the two ends. The CDR3 covers 18 residues. CDR3 amino acids: CASSEYGWGRARSNEQFF. CDR3 bases: TGTGCCAGCAGTGAATATGGTTGGGGCAGGGCGAGATCGAATGAGCAGTTCTTC.

The V and J genes are TRBV4-1 and TRBJ1-5, with 7 bases that match TRBD1. The CDR3 is 17 residues long. In germline, CDR1 is MGHRA, CDR2 YSYEKL. After removal of 1 base from V and 6 bases from J, the junction contained 12 bases not matched to a gene. The DNA of the CDR3 is TGCGCCAGCAGCCAAGCATACCCCGGGGCAGGGGGTCAGCCCCAGCATTTT. The encoded protein is CASSQAYPGAGGQPQHF.

The rearrangement uses TRBV18 and TRBJ2-7; possibly TRBD1 or TRBD2 for D (5 bases each). The germline V and J ends were trimmed by 3 bases and 0 bases, with 9 bases remaining between them. The V gene's germline CDR1 is KGHSH and CDR2 LQKENI. The CDR3 contains 14 residues. The CDR3 sequence is CASSPRGDSYEQYF. In DNA form, the CDR3 reads TGTGCCAGCTCACCCCGAGGGGACTCCTACGAGCAGTACTTC.

The chain links TRBV5-1 to TRBJ1-2; weak D call: TRBD1 (6 bases). Germline CDR1 and CDR2: SGHRS and YFSETQ. V lost 0 bases and J lost 8, with 11 bases in between. There are 13 residues in the CDR3. The CDR3 bases are TGCGCCAGCAGCTTGGGCACAGGGTTGGGCTACACCTTC. Its protein product is CASSLGTGLGYTF.

The CDR3: CASSLWDRESPLHF. As DNA, the CDR3 is TGTGCCAGCAGCTTATGGGACAGGGAATCACCCCTCCACTTT. This chain links TRBV5-8 with TRBJ1-6; 9 bases line up with TRBD1. Germline V gene sequence: CDR1 SGHTS, CDR2 YDEGEE. After removal of 2 bases from V and 10 bases from J, the junction contained 4 bases not matched to a gene. CDR3 length: 14 amino acids. The variable domain in full, with the rest retrieved from reference TRBV5-8 and TRBJ1-6, is EAGVTQSPTHLIKTRGQQATLRCSPISGHTSVYWYQQALGLGLQFLLWYDEGEERNRGNFPPRFSGRQFPNYSSELNVNALELEDSALYLCASSLWDRESPLHFGNGTRLTVT.

The chain carries TRBV24-1 and TRBJ1-1; 8 positions agree with TRBD1. Germline trimming cut 7 bases from V and 4 bases from J; bases unmatched to any gene: 10. There are 15 residues in the CDR3. Germline-derived CDR1 and CDR2 are KGHDR and SFDVKD. CDR3 residues: CATSPGTGRVTEAFF. In nucleotides, the CDR3 is TGTGCCACCAGCCCCGGGACAGGAAGAGTCACTGAAGCTTTCTTT.

V gene TRBV7-2 combines with J gene TRBJ1-2; possibly TRBD1 for D (5 bases). The germline V and J ends were trimmed by 1 base and 4 bases, with 10 bases remaining between them. CDR3 length equals 14 residues. CDR1 is SGHTA and CDR2 is FQGNSA in the germline V gene. CDR3 sequence: CASSLGGQGYGYTF. In DNA form, the CDR3 reads TGTGCCAGCAGCTTAGGTGGACAAGGCTATGGCTACACCTTC.

The chain combines TRBV7-9 with TRBJ1-5; 12 bases line up with TRBD1. Germline V lookup: CDR1 SEHNR, CDR2 FQNEAQ (reference sequence). V shed 3 bases, J shed 7 bases, and the junction held 7 bases outside the gene matches. This CDR3 spans 16 amino acids. CDR3 in amino acids: CASSFGDRGRGQPQHF. The CDR3 region has the DNA TGTGCCAGCAGCTTTGGGGACAGGGGGCGCGGACAGCCCCAGCATTTT.

The V gene is TRBV27, the J gene TRBJ1-1, with a tentative D call TRBD1 (6 bases). V was pared by 4 bases and J by 6 bases, with 12 bases between. The germline V gene has CDR1 MNHEY and CDR2 SMNVEV (reference sequence). This CDR3 spans 13 amino acids. CDR3 nucleotides: TGTGCCAGCAGTTCCCAAACAGGGTCTGAAGCTTTCTTT. Translation: CASSSQTGSEAFF.

The chain links TRBV6-6 to TRBJ1-2, with 7 bases lining up with TRBD1. Trimming cost V 7 bases and J 0 bases; bases outside gene matches: 5. This CDR3 region has 14 residues. CDR1 MNHNY and CDR2 SVGAGI come from the germline V gene (reference sequence). The CDR3 reads CASTEGQTNYGYTF. CDR3 nucleotide sequence: TGTGCCAGCACCGAGGGACAGACTAACTATGGCTACACCTTC.

The chain uses TRBV7-8 and TRBJ2-1; TRBD2 agrees at 12 bases. The V and J ends lost 5 bases and 0 bases, in that order; junction bases with no gene match: 20. CDR1 and CDR2 (germline): SGHVS, FQNEAQ. This CDR3 spans 22 amino acids. The CDR3 loop reads CASSLRTRDTGLAGSSYNEQFF. As DNA, the CDR3 is TGTGCCAGCAGCCTCAGGACCCGGGACACTGGACTAGCGGGAAGCTCCTACAATGAGCAGTTCTTC.